Sequencing of this T cell receptor beta chain was carried out in a study of T-cell reconstitution after alpha-beta-depleted transplantation in children. Study conclusions and caveats: A year post-transplant, T-cell counts and diversity derived mostly from newly produced T cells.

V lost 11 bases, J lost 0 bases, and 10 bases lay in between. CDR1 and CDR2 (germline): SEHNR, FQNEAQ (reference sequence). This CDR3 is 12 amino acids long. Unique molecular identifiers were built into the TCRbeta library. TCRdb itself ran the PCR reads through MiXCR, one entry per CDR3 protein. The sample carries over 150,000 distinct CDR3 sequences, under 8.5% recorded once. Of note for this clonotype: The antigen is unknown.

The material was PBMCs, obtained before TCRalphabeta/CD19-depleted stem cell transplant. This clonotype was sampled from a boy aged 2-15 years with acute lymphoblastic leukemia, due to receive a stem cell transplant. The rearrangement uses TRBV7-9 and TRBJ2-5; possible D gene TRBD2, 5 bases. The CDR3 bases are TGTGCCTGCTCCGGGAACCAAGAGACCCAGTACTTC. Its translation is CACSGNQETQYF.